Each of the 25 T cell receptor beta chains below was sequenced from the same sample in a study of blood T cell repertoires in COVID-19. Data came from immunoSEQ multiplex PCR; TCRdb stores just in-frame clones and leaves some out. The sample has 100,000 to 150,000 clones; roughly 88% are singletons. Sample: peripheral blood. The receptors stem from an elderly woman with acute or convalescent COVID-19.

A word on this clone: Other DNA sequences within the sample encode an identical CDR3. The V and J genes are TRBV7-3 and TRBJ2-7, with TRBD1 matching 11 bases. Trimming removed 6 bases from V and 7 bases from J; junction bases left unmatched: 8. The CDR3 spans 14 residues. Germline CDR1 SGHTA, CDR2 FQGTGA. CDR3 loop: CASSQGQGVGEQYF. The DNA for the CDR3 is TGTGCCAGCAGTCAGGGACAGGGGGTGGGTGAGCAGTACTTC.

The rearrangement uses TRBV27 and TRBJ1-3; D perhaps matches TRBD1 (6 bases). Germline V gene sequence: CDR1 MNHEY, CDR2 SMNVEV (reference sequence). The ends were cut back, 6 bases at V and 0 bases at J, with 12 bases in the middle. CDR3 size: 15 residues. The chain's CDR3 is CASSPRGLSGNTIYF. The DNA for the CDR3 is TGTGCCAGCAGCCCCAGGGGTCTCTCTGGAAACACCATATATTTT.

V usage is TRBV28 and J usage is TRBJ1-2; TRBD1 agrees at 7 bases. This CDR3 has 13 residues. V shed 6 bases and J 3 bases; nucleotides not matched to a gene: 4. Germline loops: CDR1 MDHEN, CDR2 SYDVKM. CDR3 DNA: TGTGCCAGCAGGCTACAGGGGTACTATGGCTACACCTTC. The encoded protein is CASRLQGYYGYTF.

The CDR3 protein is CASSPRTGGYGELFF. CDR3 nucleotide sequence: TGTGCCAGCAGCCCCCGGACAGGGGGGTACGGGGAGCTGTTTTTT. This chain links TRBV7-7 with TRBJ2-2, with 10 nucleotides matching TRBD1. The V segment lost 5 bases and the J segment 7 bases; nucleotides outside the gene matches: 7. Germline-derived CDR1 and CDR2 are SSHAT and FNYEAQ (reference sequence). There are 15 residues in the CDR3.

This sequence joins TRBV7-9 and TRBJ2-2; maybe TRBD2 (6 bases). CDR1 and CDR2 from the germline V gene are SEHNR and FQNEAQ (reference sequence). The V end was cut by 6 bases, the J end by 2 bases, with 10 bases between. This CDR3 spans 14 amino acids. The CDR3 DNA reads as TGTGCCAGCAGGCCGGGAGCCAACACCGGGGAGCTGTTTTTT. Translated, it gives CASRPGANTGELFF.

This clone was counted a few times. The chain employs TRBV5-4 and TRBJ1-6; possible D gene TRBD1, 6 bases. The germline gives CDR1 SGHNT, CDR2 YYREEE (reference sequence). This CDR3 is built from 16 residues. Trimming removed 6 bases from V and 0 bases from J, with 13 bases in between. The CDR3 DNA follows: TGTGCCAGCACCAGGGGAGGGAGCTCCTATAATTCACCCCTCCACTTT. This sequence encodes CASTRGGSSYNSPLHF.

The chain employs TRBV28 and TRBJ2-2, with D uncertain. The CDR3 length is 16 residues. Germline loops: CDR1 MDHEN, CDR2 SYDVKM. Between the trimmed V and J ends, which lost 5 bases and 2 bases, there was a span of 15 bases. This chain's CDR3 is CASSVSGVLNTGELFF. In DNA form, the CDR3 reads TGTGCCAGCAGTGTATCCGGTGTACTTAACACCGGGGAGCTGTTTTTT.

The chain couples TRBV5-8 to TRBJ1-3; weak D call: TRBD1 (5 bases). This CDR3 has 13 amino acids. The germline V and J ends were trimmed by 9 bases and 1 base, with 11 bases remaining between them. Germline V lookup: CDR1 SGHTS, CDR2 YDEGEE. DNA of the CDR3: TGTGCCACTACGGCAGGGTCTGGAAACACCATATATTTT. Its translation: CATTAGSGNTIYF.

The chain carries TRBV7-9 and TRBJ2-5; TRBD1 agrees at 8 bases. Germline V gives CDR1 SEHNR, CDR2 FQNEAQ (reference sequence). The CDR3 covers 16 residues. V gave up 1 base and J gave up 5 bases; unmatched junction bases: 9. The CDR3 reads CASSLVSGQGRETQYF. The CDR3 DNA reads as TGTGCCAGCAGCTTAGTAAGCGGACAGGGTCGGGAGACCCAGTACTTC. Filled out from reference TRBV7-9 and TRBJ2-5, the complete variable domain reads DTGVSQNPRHKITKRGQNVTFRCDPISEHNRLYWYRQTLGQGPEFLTYFQNEAQLEKSRLLSDRFSAERPKGSFSTLEIQRTEQGDSAMYLCASSLVSGQGRETQYFGPGTRLLVL.

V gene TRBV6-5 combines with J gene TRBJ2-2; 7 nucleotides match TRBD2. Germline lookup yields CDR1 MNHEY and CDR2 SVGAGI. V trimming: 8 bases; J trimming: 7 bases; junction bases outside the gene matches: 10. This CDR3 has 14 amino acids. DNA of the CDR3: TGTGCCAGCCAGGCGGGAGATAGCGTCGGGGAGCTGTTTTTT. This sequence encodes CASQAGDSVGELFF.

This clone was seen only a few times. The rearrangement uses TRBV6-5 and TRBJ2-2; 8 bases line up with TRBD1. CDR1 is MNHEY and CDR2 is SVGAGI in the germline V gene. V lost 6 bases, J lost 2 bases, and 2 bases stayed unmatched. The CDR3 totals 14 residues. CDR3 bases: TGTGCCAGCAGAGGGACAGGAAACACCGGGGAGCTGTTTTTT. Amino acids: CASRGTGNTGELFF.

The DNA of the CDR3 is TGTGCCAGCAGGGACAGGAGGACAGATACGCAGTATTTT. Its translation: CASRDRRTDTQYF. The chain is built from TRBV6-5 and TRBJ2-3; 7 bases line up with TRBD1. The CDR3 length is 13 residues. V lost 6 bases to trimming and J lost 3 bases; unmatched junction nucleotides: 3. Germline V gene lookup returns CDR1 MNHEY and CDR2 SVGAGI.

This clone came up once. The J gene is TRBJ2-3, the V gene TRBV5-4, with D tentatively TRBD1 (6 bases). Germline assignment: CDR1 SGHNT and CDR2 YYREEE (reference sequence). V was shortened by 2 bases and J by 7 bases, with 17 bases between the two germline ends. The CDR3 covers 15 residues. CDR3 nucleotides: TGTGCCAGCAGCTTTGGCCAGGGGCAGCGTTATACGCAGTATTTT. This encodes CASSFGQGQRYTQYF.

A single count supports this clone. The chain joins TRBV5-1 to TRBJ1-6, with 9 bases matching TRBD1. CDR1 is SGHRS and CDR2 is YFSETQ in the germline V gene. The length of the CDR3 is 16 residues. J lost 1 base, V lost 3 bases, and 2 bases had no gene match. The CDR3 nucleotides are TGCGCCAGCAGCTGGGGACAGGGTTCCTATAATTCACCCCTCCACTTT. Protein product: CASSWGQGSYNSPLHF. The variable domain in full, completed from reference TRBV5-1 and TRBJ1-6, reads KAGVTQTPRYLIKTRGQQVTLSCSPISGHRSVSWYQQTPGQGLQFLFEYFSETQRNKGNFPGRFSGRQFSNSRSEMNVSTLELGDSALYLCASSWGQGSYNSPLHFGNGTRLTVT.

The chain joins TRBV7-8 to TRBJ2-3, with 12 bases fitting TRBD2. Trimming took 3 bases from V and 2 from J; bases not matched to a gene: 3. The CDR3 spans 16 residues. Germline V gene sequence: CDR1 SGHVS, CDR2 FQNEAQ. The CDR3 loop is CASSFRLAGVTDTQYF. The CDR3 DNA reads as TGTGCCAGCAGCTTTCGACTAGCGGGGGTCACAGATACGCAGTATTTT.

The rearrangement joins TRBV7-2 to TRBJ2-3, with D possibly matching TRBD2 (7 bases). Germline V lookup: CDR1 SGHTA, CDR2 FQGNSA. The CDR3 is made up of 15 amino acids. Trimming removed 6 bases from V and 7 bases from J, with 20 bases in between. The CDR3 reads CASSLAGAAGYTQYF. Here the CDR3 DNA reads TGTGCCAGCAGTTTGGCGGGGGCGGCGGGTTATACGCAGTATTTT.

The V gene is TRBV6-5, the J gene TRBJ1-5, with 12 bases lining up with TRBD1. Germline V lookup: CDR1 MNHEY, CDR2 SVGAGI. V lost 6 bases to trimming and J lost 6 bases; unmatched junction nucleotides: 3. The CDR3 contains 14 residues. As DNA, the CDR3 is TGTGCCAGCAGGGGACAGGGGGCAATTCAGCCCCAGCATTTT. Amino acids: CASRGQGAIQPQHF.

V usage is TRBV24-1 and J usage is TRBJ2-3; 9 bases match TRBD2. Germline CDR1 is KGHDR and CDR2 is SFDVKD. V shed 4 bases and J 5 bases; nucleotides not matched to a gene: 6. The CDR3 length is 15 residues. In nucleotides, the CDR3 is TGTGCCACCAGTGACTCTAGCGGGAATATAGATACGCAGTATTTT. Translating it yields CATSDSSGNIDTQYF.

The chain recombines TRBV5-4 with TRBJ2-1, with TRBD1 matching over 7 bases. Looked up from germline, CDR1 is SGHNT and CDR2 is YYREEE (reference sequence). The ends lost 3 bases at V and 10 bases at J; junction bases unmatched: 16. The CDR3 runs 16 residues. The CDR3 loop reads CASSSSGQMGREEQFF. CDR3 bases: TGTGCCAGCAGCTCCTCGGGACAGATGGGGAGAGAGGAGCAGTTCTTC.

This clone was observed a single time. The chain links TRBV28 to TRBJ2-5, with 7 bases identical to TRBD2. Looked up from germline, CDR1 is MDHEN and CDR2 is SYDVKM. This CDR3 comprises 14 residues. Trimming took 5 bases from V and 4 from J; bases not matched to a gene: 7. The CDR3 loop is CASSLAGDLETQYF. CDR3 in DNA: TGTGCCAGCAGTCTGGCGGGAGACCTAGAGACCCAGTACTTC. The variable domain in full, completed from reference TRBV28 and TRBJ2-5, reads DVKVTQSSRYLVKRTGEKVFLECVQDMDHENMFWYRQDPGLGLRLIYFSYDVKMKEKGDIPEGYSVSREKKERFSLILESASTNQTSMYLCASSLAGDLETQYFGPGTRLLVL.

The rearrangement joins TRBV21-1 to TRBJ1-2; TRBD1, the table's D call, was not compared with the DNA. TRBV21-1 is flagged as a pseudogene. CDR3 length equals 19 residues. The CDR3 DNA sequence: TGTGCCAGCAGCATCTCCAATTGCGGGACAGGGAAAGCGGGGCATGGCTACACCTTC. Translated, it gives CASSISNCGTGKAGHGYTF.

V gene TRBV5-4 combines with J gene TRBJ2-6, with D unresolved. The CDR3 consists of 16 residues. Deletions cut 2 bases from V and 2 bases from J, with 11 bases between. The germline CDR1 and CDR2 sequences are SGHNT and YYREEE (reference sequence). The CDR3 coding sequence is TGTGCCAGCAGCTTTACCCAGGTAGCTGGGGCCAACGTCCTGACTTTC. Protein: CASSFTQVAGANVLTF. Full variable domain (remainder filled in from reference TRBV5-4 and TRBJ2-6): ETGVTQSPTHLIKTRGQQVTLRCSSQSGHNTVSWYQQALGQGPQFIFQYYREEENGRGNFPPRFSGLQFPNYSSELNVNALELDDSALYLCASSFTQVAGANVLTFGAGSRLTVL.

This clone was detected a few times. Here the CDR3 reads CASSQSRTGNSAGELFF. The CDR3 DNA reads TGCGCCAGCAGCCAAAGCCGGACAGGGAACTCGGCCGGGGAGCTGTTTTTT. The V call is TRBV4-1, the J call TRBJ2-2; 8 nucleotides align to TRBD1. J was trimmed by 6 bases and V by 2 bases; bases with no gene match: 11. CDR3 size: 17 residues. Germline CDR1 MGHRA, CDR2 YSYEKL.

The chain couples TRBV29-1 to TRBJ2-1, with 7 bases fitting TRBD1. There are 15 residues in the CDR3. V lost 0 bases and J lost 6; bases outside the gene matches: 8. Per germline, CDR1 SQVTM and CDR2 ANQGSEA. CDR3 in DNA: TGCAGCGTTGAAGATCCGAGGGGGCATCTCAATGAGCAGTTCTTC. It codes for CSVEDPRGHLNEQFF.

CDR3 DNA sequence: TGTGCCAGCAACAGGGGGCGCGGGTCACCCCTCCACTTT. Its protein is CASNRGRGSPLHF. This sequence joins TRBV6-4 and TRBJ1-6; TRBD1 agrees at 9 bases. The CDR3 extends over 13 amino acids. The junction had 5 bases not matched to a gene; V was cut back by 7 bases and J by 10 bases. Germline V gives CDR1 MRHNA, CDR2 SNTAGT.